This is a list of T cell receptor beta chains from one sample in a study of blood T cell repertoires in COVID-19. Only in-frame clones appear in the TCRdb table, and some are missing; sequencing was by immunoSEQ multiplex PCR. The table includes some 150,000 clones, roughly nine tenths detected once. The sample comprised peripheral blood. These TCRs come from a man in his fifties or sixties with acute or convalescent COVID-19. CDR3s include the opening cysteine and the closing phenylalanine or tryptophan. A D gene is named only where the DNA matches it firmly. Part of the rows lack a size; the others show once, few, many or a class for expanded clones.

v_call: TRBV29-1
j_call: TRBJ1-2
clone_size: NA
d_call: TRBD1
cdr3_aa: CSVDRGLSYGYTF
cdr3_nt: TGCAGCGTTGACAGGGGGCTTAGCTATGGCTACACCTTC

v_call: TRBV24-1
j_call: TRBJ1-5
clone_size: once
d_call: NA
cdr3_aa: CATSDGAVSNQPQHF
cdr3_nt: TGTGCCACCAGTGATGGGGCAGTTAGCAATCAGCCCCAGCATTTT

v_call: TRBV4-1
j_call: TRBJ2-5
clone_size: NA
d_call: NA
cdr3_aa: CASSHGQNQETQYF
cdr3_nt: TGCGCCAGCAGCCATGGACAGAACCAAGAGACCCAGTACTTC

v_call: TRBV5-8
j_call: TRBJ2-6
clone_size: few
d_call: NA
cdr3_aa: CASSVETGRSGANVLTF
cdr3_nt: TGTGCCAGCAGCGTTGAAACAGGGCGCTCTGGGGCCAACGTCCTGACTTTC

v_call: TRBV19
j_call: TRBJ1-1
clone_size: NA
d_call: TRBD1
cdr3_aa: CASSIIVRGRMNTEAFF
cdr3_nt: TGTGCCAGTAGTATTATTGTCAGGGGGAGGATGAACACTGAAGCTTTCTTT

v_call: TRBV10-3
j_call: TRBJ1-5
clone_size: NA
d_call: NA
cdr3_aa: CAISPTTGNQPQHF
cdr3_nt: TGTGCCATCAGTCCTACAACAGGGAATCAGCCCCAGCATTTT

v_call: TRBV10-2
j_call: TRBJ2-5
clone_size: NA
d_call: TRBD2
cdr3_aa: CASSEPIAGVQETQYF
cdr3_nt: TGCGCCAGCAGTGAGCCAATAGCGGGGGTACAAGAGACCCAGTACTTC

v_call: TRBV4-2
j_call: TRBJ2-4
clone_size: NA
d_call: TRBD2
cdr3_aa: CASSLKPPGTSGGLDKNIQYF
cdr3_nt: TGTGCCAGCAGCCTTAAACCACCCGGGACTAGCGGGGGGCTTGACAAAAACATTCAGTACTTC

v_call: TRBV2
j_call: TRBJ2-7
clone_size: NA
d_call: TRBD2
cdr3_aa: CASTTSGGNEQYF
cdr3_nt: TGTGCCAGCACGACTAGCGGGGGCAACGAGCAGTACTTC

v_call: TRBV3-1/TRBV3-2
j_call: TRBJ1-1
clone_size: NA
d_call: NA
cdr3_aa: CASSQHRRGLNTEAFF
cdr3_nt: TGTGCCAGCAGCCAACATCGTCGCGGCCTGAACACTGAAGCTTTCTTT

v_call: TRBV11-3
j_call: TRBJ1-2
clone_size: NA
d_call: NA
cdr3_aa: CASSLDLILTVYGYTF
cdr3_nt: TGTGCCAGCAGCTTAGATCTAATTTTGACAGTCTATGGCTACACCTTC

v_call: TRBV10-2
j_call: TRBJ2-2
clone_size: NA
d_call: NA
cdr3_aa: CASDTGYTGELFF
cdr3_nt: TGCGCCAGCGACACCGGTTACACCGGGGAGCTGTTTTTT

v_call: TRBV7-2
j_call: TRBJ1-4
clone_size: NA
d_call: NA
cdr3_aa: CASSLTGSTNEKLFF
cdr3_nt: TGTGCCAGCAGTCTTACAGGGTCAACTAATGAAAAACTGTTTTTT

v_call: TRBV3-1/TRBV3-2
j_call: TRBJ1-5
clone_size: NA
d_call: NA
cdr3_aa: CASSYSTSNQPQHF
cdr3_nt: TGTGCCAGCAGCTATTCGACAAGCAATCAGCCCCAGCATTTT

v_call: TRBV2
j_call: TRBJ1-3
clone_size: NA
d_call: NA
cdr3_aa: CASRRGSGNTIYF
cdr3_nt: TGTGCCAGCCGGAGGGGATCTGGAAACACCATATATTTT

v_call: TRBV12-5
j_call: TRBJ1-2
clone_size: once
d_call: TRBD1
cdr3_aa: CASGPWDRGYNYGYTF
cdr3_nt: TGTGCTAGTGGTCCGTGGGACAGGGGGTATAACTATGGCTACACCTTC

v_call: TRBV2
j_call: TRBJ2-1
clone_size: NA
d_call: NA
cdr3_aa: CASSERRGSHNEQFF
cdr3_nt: TGTGCCAGCAGTGAGCGCAGGGGCAGCCACAATGAGCAGTTCTTC

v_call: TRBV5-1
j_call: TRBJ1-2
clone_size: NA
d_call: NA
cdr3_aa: CASSAENYGYTF
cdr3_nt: TGCGCCAGCAGCGCCGAGAACTATGGCTACACCTTC

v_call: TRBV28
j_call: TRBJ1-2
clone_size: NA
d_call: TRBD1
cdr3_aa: CASTPPGQGAEGYTF
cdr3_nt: TGTGCCAGCACCCCGCCCGGACAGGGGGCGGAAGGCTACACCTTC

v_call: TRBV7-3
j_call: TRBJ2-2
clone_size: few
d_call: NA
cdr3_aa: CASSLSQDHGELFF
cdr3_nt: TGTGCCAGCAGCTTATCCCAGGATCACGGGGAGCTGTTTTTT

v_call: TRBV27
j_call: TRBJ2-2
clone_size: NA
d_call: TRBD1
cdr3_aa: CASSSTSDRAAGELFF
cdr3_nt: TGTGCCAGCAGTTCTACGTCCGACAGGGCAGCCGGGGAGCTGTTTTTT

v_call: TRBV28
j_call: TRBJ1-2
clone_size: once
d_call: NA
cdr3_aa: CASSLLRGYGYTF
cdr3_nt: TGTGCCAGCAGCCTCCTACGGGGTTACGGCTACACCTTC

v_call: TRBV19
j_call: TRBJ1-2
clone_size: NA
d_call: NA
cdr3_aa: CASSITFLAGGYTF
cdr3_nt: TGTGCCAGTAGTATTACGTTCCTCGCGGGCGGCTACACCTTC

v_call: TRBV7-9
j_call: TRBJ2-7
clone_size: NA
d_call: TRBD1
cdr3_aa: CASRSDRGLYEQYF
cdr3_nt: TGTGCCAGCAGATCGGACAGGGGGCTCTACGAGCAGTACTTC

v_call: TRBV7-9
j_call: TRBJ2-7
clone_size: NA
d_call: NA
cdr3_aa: CASSLVQYEQYF
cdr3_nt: TGTGCCAGCAGCTTAGTACAGTACGAGCAGTACTTC

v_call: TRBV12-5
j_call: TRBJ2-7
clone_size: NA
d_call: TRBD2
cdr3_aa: CASGLPAGDFYEQYF
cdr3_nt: TGTGCTAGTGGTTTGCCCGCGGGAGACTTCTACGAGCAGTACTTC

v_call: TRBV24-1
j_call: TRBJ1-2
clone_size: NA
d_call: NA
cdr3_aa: CATSDPLAGNYGYTF
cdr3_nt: TGTGCCACCAGTGACCCGCTGGCAGGAAACTATGGCTACACCTTC

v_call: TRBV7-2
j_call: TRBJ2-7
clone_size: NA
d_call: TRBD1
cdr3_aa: CASSFGTGREQYF
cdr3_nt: TGTGCCAGCAGCTTTGGGACAGGCCGCGAGCAGTACTTC

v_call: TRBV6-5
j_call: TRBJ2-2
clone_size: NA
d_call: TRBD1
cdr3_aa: CASGQGADTGELFF
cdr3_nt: TGTGCCAGCGGACAGGGGGCGGACACCGGGGAGCTGTTTTTT